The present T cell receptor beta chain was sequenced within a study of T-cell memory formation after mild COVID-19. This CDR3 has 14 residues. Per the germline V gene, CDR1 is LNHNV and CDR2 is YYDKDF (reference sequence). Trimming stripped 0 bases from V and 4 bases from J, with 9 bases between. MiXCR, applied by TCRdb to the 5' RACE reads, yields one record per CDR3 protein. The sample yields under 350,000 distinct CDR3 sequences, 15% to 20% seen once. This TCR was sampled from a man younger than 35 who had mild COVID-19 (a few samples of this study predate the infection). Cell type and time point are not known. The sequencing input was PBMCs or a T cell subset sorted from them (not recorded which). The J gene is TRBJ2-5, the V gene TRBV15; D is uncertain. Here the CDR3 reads CATSRDLVVETQYF. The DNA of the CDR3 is TGTGCCACCAGCAGAGATCTTGTGGTAGAGACCCAGTACTTC.